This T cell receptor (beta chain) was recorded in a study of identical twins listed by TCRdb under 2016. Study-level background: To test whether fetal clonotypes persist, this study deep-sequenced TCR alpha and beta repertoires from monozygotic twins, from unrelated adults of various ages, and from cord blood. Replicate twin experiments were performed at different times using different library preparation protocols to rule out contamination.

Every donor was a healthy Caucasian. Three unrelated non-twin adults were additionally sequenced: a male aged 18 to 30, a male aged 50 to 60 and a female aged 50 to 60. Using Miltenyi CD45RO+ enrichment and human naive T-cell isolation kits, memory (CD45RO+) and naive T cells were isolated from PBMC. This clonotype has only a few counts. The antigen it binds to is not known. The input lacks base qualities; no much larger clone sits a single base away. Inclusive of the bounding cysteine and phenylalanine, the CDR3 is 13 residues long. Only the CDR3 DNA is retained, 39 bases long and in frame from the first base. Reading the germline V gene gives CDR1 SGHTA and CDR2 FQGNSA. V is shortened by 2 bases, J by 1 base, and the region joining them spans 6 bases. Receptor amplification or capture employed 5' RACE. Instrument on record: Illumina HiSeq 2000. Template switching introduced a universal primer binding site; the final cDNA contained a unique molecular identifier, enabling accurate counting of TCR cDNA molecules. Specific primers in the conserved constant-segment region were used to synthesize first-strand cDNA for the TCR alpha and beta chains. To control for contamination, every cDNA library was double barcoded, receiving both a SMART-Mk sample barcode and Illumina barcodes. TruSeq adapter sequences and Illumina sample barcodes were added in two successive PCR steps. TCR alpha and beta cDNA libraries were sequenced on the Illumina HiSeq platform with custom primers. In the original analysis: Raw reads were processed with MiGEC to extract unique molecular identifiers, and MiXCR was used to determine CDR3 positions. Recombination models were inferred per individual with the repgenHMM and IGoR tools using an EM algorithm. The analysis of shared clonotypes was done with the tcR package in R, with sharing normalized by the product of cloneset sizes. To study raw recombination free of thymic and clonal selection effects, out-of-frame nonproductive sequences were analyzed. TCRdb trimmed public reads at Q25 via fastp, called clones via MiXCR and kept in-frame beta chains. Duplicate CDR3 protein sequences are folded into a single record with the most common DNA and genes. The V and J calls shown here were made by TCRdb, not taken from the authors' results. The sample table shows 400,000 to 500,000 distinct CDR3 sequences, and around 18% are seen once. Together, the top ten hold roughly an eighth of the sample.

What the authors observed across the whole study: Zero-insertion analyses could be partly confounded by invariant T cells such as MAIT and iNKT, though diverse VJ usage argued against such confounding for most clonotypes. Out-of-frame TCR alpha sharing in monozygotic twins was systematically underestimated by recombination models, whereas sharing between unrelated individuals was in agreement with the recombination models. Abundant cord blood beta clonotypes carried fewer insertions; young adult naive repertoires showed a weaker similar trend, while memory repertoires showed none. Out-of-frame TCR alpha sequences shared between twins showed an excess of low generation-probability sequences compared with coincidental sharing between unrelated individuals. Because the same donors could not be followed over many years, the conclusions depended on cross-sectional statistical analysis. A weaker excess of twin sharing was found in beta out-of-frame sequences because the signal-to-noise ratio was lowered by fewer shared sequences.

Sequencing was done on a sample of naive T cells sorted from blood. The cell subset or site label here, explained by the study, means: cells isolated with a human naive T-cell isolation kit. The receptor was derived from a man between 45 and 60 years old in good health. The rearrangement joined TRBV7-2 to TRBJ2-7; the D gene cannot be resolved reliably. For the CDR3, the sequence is CASSLSQSYEQYF. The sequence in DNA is TGTGCCAGCAGCTTATCGCAGTCCTACGAGCAGTACTTC.